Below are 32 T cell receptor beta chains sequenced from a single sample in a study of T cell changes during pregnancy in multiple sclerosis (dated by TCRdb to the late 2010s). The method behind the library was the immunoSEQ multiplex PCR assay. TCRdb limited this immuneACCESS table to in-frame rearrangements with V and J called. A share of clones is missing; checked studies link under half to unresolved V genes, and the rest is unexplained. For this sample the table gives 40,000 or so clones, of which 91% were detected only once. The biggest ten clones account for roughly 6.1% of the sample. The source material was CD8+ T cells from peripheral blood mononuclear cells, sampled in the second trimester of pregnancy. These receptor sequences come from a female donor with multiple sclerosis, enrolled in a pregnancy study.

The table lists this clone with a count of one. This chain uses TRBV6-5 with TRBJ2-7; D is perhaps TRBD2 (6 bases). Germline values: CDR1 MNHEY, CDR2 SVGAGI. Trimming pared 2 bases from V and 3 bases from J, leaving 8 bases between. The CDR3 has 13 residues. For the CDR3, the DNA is TGTGCCAGCAGTTACGGGGGGAGCTACGAGCAGTACTTC. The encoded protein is CASSYGGSYEQYF.

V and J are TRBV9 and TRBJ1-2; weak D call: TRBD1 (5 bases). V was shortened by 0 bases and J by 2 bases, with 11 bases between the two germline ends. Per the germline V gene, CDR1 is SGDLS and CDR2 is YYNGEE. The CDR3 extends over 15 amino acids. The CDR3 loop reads CASSVGAGLNYGYTF. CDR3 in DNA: TGTGCCAGCAGCGTAGGCGCAGGGTTGAACTATGGCTACACCTTC.

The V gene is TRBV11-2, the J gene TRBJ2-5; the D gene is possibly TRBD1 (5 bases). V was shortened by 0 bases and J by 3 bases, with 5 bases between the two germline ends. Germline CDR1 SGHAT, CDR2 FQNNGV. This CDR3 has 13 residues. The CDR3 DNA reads TGTGCCAGCAGCTTAGAGACAGAAGAGACCCAGTACTTC. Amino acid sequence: CASSLETEETQYF.

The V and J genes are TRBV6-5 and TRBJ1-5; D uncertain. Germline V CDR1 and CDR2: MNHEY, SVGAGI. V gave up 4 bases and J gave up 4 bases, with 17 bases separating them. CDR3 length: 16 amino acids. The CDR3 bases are TGTGCCAGCAGTTCCATCTATGGGAGTGGGAATCAGCCCCAGCATTTT. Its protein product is CASSSIYGSGNQPQHF.

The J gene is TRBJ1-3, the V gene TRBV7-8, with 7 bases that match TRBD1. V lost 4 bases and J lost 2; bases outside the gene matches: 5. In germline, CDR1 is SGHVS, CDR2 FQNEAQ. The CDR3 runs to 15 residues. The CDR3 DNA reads TGTGCCAGCAGCTCGACAGGGATTACTGGAAACACCATATATTTT. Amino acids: CASSSTGITGNTIYF.

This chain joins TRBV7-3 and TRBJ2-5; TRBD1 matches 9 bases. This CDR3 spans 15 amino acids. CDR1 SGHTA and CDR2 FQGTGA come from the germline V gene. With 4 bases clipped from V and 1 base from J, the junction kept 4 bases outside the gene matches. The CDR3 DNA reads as TGTGCCAGCAGCTCGACAGGGGGGTCCCAAGAGACCCAGTACTTC. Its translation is CASSSTGGSQETQYF. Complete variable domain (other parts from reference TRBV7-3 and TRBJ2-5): GAGVSQTPSNKVTEKGKYVELRCDPISGHTALYWYRQSLGQGPEFLIYFQGTGAADDSGLPNDRFFAVRPEGSVSTLKIQRTERGDSAVYLCASSSTGGSQETQYFGPGTRLLVL.

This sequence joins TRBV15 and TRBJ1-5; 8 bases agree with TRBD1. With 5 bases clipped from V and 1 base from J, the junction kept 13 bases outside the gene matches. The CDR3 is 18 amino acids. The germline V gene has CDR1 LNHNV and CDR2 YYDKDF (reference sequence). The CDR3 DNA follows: TGTGCCACCAGCCCGACTTTGACAGGGGAATGGAGCAATCAGCCCCAGCATTTT. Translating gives CATSPTLTGEWSNQPQHF.

CDR3 DNA: TGTGCCAGCAGCGGAGGGACAGATCCCTATGGCTACACCTTC. As protein: CASSGGTDPYGYTF. The gene calls are TRBV7-9 and TRBJ1-2, with 7 bases identical to TRBD1. This CDR3 spans 14 amino acids. Germline CDR1 reads SEHNR; CDR2 reads FQNEAQ (reference sequence). Germline trimming cut 5 bases from V and 4 bases from J; bases unmatched to any gene: 7.

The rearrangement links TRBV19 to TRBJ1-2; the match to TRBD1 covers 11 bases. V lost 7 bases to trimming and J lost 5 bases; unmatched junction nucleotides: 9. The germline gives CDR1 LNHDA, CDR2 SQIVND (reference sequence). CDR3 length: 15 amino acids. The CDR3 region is CASKVGQGALYGYTF. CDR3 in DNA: TGTGCCAGTAAGGTCGGACAGGGGGCTCTATATGGCTACACCTTC. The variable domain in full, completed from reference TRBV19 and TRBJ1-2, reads DGGITQSPKYLFRKEGQNVTLSCEQNLNHDAMYWYRQDPGQGLRLIYYSQIVNDFQKGDIAEGYSVSREKKESFPLTVTSAQKNPTAFYLCASKVGQGALYGYTFGSGTRLTVV.

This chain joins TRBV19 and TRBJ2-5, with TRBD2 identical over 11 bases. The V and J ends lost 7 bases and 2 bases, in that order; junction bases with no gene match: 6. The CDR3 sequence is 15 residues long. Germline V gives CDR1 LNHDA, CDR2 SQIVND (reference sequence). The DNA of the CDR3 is TGTGCCAGTACTACGGGACTAGCGGCTCAAGAGACCCAGTACTTC. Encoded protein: CASTTGLAAQETQYF.

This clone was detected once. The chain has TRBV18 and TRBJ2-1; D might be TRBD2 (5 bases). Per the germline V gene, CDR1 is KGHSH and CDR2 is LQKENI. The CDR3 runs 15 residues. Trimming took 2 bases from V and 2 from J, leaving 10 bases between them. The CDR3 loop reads CASSPERPPYNEQFF. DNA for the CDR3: TGTGCCAGCTCACCAGAGCGGCCACCCTACAATGAGCAGTTCTTC. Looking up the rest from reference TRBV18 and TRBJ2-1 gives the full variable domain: NAGVMQNPRHLVRRRGQEARLRCSPMKGHSHVYWYRQLPEEGLKFMVYLQKENIIDESGMPKERFSAEFPKEGPSILRIQQVVRGDSAAYFCASSPERPPYNEQFFGPGTRLTVL.

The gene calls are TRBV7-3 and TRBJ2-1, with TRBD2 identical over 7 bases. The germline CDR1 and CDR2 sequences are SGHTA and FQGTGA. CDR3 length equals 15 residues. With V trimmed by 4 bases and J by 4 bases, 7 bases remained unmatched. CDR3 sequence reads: CASSSPGLPYNEQFF. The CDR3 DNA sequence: TGTGCCAGCAGCTCACCGGGACTACCTTACAATGAGCAGTTCTTC.

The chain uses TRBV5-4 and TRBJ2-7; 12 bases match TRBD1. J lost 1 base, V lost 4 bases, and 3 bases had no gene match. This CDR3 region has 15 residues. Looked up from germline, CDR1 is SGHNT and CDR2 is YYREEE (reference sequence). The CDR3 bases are TGTGCCAGCAGCCAGGGACAGGGGGCTTCCTACGAGCAGTACTTC. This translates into CASSQGQGASYEQYF.

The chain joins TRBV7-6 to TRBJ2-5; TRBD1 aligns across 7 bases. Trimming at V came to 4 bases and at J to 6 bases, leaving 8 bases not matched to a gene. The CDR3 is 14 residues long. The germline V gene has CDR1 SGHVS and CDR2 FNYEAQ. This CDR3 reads CASSSQGMGKTQYF. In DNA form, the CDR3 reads TGTGCCAGCAGCTCACAGGGGATGGGGAAGACCCAGTACTTC.

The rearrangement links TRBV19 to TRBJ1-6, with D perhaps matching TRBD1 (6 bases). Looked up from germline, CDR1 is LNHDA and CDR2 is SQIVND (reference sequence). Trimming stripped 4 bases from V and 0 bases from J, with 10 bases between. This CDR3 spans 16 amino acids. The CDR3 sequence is CASSTDSFSYNSPLHF. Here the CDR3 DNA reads TGTGCCAGTAGTACGGACAGCTTCTCCTATAATTCACCCCTCCACTTT.

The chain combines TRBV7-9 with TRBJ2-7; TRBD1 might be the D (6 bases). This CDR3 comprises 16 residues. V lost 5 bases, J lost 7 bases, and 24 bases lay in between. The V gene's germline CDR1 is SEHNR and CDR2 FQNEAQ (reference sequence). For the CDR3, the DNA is TGTGCCAGCAGCGCCACCGGGACACCTCGACCCCCTGAGCAGTACTTC. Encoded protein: CASSATGTPRPPEQYF.

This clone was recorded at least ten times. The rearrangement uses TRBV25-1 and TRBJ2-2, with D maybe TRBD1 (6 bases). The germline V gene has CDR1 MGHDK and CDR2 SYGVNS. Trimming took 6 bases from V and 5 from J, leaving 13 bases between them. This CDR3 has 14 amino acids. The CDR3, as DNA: TGTGCCAGCAGCGCTCCAGGGGAAACCGGGGAGCTGTTTTTT. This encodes CASSAPGETGELFF.

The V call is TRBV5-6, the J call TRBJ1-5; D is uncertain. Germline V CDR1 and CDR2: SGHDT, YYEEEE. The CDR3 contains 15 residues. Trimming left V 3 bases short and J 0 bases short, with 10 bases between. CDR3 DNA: TGTGCCAGCAGCTCACACCACTATAGCAATCAGCCCCAGCATTTT. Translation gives CASSSHHYSNQPQHF. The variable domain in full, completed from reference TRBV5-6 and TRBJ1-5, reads DAGVTQSPTHLIKTRGQQVTLRCSPKSGHDTVSWYQQALGQGPQFIFQYYEEEERQRGNFPDRFSGHQFPNYSSELNVNALLLGDSALYLCASSSHHYSNQPQHFGDGTRLSIL.

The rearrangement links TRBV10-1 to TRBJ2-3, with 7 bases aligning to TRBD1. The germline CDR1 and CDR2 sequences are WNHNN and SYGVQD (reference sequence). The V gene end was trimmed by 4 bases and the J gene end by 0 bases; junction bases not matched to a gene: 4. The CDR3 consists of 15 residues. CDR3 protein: CASSAGQTSTDTQYF. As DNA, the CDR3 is TGCGCCAGCAGTGCGGGACAGACTAGCACAGATACGCAGTATTTT.

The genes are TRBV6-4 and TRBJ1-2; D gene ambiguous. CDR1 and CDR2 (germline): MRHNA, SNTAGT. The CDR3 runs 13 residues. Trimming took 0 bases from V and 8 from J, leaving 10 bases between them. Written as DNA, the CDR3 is TGTGCCAGCAGTGACTCGGAGAGGGAGGGCTACACCTTC. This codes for CASSDSEREGYTF.

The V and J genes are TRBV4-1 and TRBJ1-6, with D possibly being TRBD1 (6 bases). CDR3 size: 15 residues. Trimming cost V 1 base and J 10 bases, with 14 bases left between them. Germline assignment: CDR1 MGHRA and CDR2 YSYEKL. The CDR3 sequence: CASSQGDTGKSPLHF. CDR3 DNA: TGCGCCAGCAGCCAAGGAGATACAGGGAAATCACCCCTCCACTTT.

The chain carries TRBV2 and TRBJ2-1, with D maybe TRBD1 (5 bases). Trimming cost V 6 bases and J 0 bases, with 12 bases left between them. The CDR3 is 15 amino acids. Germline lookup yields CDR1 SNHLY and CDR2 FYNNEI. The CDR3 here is CASRISGNSYNEQFF. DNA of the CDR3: TGTGCCAGCAGAATTTCAGGGAACTCCTACAATGAGCAGTTCTTC.

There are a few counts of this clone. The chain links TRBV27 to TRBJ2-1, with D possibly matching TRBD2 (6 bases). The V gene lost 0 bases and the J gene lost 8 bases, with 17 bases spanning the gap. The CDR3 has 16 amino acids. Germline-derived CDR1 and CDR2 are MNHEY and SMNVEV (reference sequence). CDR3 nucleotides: TGTGCCAGCAGTTTATCGGACGGGGGTGTGGACGATGAGCAGTTCTTC. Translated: CASSLSDGGVDDEQFF.

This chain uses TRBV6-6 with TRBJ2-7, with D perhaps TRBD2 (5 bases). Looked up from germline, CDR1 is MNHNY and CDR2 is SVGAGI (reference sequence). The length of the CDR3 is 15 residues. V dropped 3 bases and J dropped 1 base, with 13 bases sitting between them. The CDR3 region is CASSYSVHKSYEQYF. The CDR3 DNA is TGTGCCAGCAGTTATAGCGTGCACAAATCCTACGAGCAGTACTTC.

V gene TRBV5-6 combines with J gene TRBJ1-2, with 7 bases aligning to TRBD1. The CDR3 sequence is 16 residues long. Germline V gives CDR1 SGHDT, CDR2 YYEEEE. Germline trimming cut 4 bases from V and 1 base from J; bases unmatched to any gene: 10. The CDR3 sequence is CASSLRTGLFNYGYTF. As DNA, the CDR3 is TGTGCCAGCAGCCTCAGGACAGGACTATTTAACTATGGCTACACCTTC.

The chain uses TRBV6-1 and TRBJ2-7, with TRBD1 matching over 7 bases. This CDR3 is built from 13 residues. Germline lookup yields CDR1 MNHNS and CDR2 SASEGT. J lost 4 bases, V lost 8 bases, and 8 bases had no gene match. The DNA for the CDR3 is TGTGCCAGCCGAACGGGACAGCAGTACGAGCAGTACTTC. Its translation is CASRTGQQYEQYF.

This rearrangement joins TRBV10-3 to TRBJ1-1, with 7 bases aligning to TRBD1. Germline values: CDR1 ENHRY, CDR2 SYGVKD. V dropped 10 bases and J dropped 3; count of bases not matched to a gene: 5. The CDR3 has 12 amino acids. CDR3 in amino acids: CASDRVHTEAFF. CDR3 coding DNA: TGTGCCAGCGACAGGGTTCACACTGAAGCTTTCTTT.

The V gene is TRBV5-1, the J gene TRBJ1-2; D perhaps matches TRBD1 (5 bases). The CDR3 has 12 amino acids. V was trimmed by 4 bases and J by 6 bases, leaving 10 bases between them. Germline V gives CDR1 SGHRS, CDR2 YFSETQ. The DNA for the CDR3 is TGCGCCAGCAGCCTGGGGGGGGATGGCTACACCTTC. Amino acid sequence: CASSLGGDGYTF.

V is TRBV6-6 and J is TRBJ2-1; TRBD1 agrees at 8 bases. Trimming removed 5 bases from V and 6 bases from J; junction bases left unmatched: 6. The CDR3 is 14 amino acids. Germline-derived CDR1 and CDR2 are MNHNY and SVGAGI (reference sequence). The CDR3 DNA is TGTGCCAGCAGTAGTCGGACAGGGAGCAATGAGCAGTTCTTC. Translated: CASSSRTGSNEQFF.

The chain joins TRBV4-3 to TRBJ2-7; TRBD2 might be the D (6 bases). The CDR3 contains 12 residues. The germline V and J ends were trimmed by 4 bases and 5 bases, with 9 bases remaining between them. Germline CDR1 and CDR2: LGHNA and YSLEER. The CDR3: CASSRGGDEQYF. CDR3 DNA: TGCGCCAGCAGCCGGGGCGGGGACGAGCAGTACTTC.

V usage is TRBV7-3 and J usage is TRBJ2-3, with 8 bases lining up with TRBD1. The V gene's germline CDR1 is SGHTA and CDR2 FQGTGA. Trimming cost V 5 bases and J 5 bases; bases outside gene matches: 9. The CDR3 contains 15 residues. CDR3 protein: CASSPTGGTGDTQYF. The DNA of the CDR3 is TGTGCCAGCAGCCCAACAGGGGGAACGGGAGATACGCAGTATTTT.

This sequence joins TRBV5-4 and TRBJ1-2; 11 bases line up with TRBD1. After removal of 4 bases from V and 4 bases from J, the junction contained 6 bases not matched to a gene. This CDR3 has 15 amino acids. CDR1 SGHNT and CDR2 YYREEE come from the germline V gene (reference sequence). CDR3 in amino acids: CASSLGQGETYGYTF. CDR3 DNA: TGTGCCAGCAGCCTGGGACAGGGGGAAACCTATGGCTACACCTTC.